This T cell receptor (beta chain) was captured by sequencing in a study of blood T cell repertoires in COVID-19 (dated by TCRdb to 2020 to 2021). About the study as a whole: Samples from collaborators originated in the United States, Italy and Spain and spanned both the acute and convalescent phases of COVID-19. Samples were obtained from the ongoing ImmuneRACE study (first 160 participants) and from some 1,300 subjects provided by 6 global collaborators. Where HLA class I and class II types were available, the types were taken from metadata supplied by the sample provider, not from assay-based typing. The prospective study material was composed of cDNA or gDNA derived from T cells, B-cell-depleted T cells, or PBMCs. A freely available public database, intended as a resource for researchers studying the immune response to SARS-CoV-2, is where the repertoires were released. The dataset comprised deeply sampled blood TCRbeta repertoires from subjects exposed to, actively infected with, or recovered from COVID-19. A de-identified subject ID, COVID-19 status, age in years and sex were almost always included in the sample metadata. Overall study outcomes, separate from this receptor: The quantity of clinical and demographic metadata differed by source and by participant and was supplied without curation.

A remark on this clone: Its antigen is unknown. The input lacks base qualities; no much larger clone sits a single base away.

The immunoSEQ Assay, a bias-controlled multiplex PCR, was used to amplify TCRbeta CDR3 regions from genomic DNA. The source study handled its data this way. Within the assay, amplification of reference gene primers was used to estimate how many nucleated cells each sample contained. To quantify the absolute abundance of each unique TCRbeta CDR3 rearrangement, sequence reads were collapsed and filtered. For each sample, productive Simpson clonality was calculated as the square root of Simpson's diversity index across productive rearrangements. Drawn from immuneACCESS, this table holds only the in-frame rearrangements with V and J called that TCRdb kept. Clones are partly lost; checked studies trace under half to an unresolved V gene and leave the rest unexplained. V, J and clone size reflect that table, while D and trimming were determined from the DNA. Recorded for this sample are 200,000 to 250,000 clones; 70% to 85% of them occurred a single time. The biggest ten clones account for 7.5% to 10% of the sample.

From a lookup of the germline V gene, CDR1 and CDR2 are SGHRS and YFSETQ. Germline trimming: 3 bases from V, 7 bases from J; junction bases outside gene matches: 3. From the cysteine up to the phenylalanine, the CDR3 has a length of 15 residues. Solely the CDR3 DNA is kept, with 45 bases framed from the first base. Each collaborating institution followed its own protocols to collect whole blood in K2EDTA tubes. For TCRbeta analysis, collaborators shipped samples in one of three forms: frozen whole blood, isolated PBMCs, or DNA extracted from either of those sample types. The TCR originated in a man at least 80 years old with acute or convalescent COVID-19. The sequenced material came from peripheral blood. The chain is assembled from TRBV5-1 and TRBJ2-1, with 14 bases in between that match TRBD2. Read as DNA, the sequence is TGCGCCAGCAGCTGGACTAGCGGGAGGAGGAATGAGCAGTTCTTC. The encoded protein is CASSWTSGRRNEQFF.